The next 8 T cell receptor beta chains were all read from a single sample in a study of glioma-infiltrating T cells. TCR alpha and beta CDR3 regions were amplified from RNA using iRepertoire nested multiplex PCR. MiXCR, run by TCRdb on the multiplex PCR reads, gives a single entry per CDR3 protein. This sample has fewer than 500,000 distinct CDR3 sequences, with roughly two fifths found just once. The sequenced sample consisted of glioma tissue, nonneoplastic brain tissue, or PBMCs (not recorded which). The receptors were sampled from a human donor with low-grade glioma or glioblastoma, undergoing nonglioma brain surgery, or in good health (not recorded which).

The CDR3 DNA sequence: TGTGCCAGCAGCTTAGGGGACGGCTCCTACGAGCAGTACTTC. It translates to CASSLGDGSYEQYF. The chain employs TRBV7-6 and TRBJ2-7; D tentatively reads TRBD1 or TRBD2 (5 bases each). Looked up from germline, CDR1 is SGHVS and CDR2 is FNYEAQ. The ends were cut back, 1 base at V and 0 bases at J, with 7 bases in the middle. The CDR3 has 14 amino acids.

As concerns this clonotype: A read error is possible here, since a much larger clone lies one base away. The chain is built from TRBV10-3 and TRBJ2-5; 13 bases align to TRBD2. Germline CDR1 is ENHRY and CDR2 is SYGVKD. Trimming took 10 bases from V and 0 from J; bases not matched to a gene: 8. This CDR3 contains 16 residues. The CDR3 DNA follows: TGTGCCACTAGACTAGCGGGAGGCTTGTACCAAGAGACCCAGTACTTC. This gives the protein CATRLAGGLYQETQYF.

A remark on this clonotype: The junction departs from germline at one end; a sequencing error may be responsible. V gene TRBV27 combines with J gene TRBJ1-5; no reliable D call. Germline CDR1 is MNHEY and CDR2 is SMNVEV (reference sequence). This CDR3 is built from 15 residues. The CDR3 coding sequence is TGTGCCAGCCAGCCTTCGGAAAATAGCAATCACCCCCAGCATTTT. Translated: CASQPSENSNHPQHF.

V is TRBV5-6 and J is TRBJ1-2; the D is unclear. This CDR3 comprises 15 residues. The germline CDR1 and CDR2 sequences are SGHDT and YYEEEE. Deletions cut 3 bases from V and 5 bases from J, with 17 bases between. CDR3 bases: TGTGCCAGCAGCTCGAATAACCGAAGATCTTATGGCTACACCTTC. It encodes CASSSNNRRSYGYTF.

Comment on this clonotype: This may arise from a read error, as a much more abundant clone is one base away. The conserved final phenylalanine or tryptophan is absent from the CDR3, which likely points to a read error. The chain recombines TRBV20-1 with TRBJ2-7, with a possible D match to TRBD1 (6 bases). The CDR3 is 12 amino acids. CDR1 and CDR2 from the germline V gene are DFQATT and SNEGSKA (reference sequence). CDR3 residues: CSAIDRTYEQYL. CDR3 coding DNA: TGCAGTGCTATTGACAGGACCTACGAACAGTACTTA.

This clonotype was observed a few times. V is TRBV20-1 and J is TRBJ2-1; 11 bases align to TRBD2. Germline V gene sequence: CDR1 DFQATT, CDR2 SNEGSKA (reference sequence). With 6 bases clipped from V and 5 bases from J, the junction kept 9 bases outside the gene matches. The CDR3 has 15 residues. The CDR3 is CSAPTSGSLNNEQFF. The DNA for the CDR3 is TGCAGTGCGCCAACTAGCGGGAGTCTAAACAATGAGCAGTTCTTC.

This clonotype has ten or more counts. V usage is TRBV6-1 and J usage is TRBJ2-5; D is undetermined. This CDR3 comprises 13 residues. The germline gives CDR1 MNHNS, CDR2 SASEGT. V shed 5 bases and J shed 3 bases, with 10 bases lying between them. Here the CDR3 reads CASSPRLEETQYF. CDR3 in DNA: TGTGCCAGCAGTCCTCGACTGGAAGAGACCCAGTACTTC.

Of note for this clonotype: At one boundary the junction diverges from the germline segment, which might be a read error. The chain employs TRBV27 and TRBJ2-1; 8 bases map to TRBD2. Germline lookup yields CDR1 MNHEY and CDR2 SMNVEV (reference sequence). This CDR3 contains 14 residues. CDR3 bases: TGTGACAGCAGTCCGCCGGGACTAGTTGATGAGCAGTTCTTC. Its protein is CDSSPPGLVDEQFF.